The sample holds a few counts of the clone carrying this TCR beta chain. This record belongs to a study of blood T cell repertoires in COVID-19. On the study more broadly: The United States, Italy and Spain provided the acute and convalescent COVID-19 samples.

This CDR3 has 15 residues. CDR1 and CDR2 from the germline V gene are SGHRS and YFSETQ. Trimming at V came to 7 bases and at J to 0 bases, leaving 6 bases not matched to a gene. Source study methods: Estimated nucleated cell counts came from reference gene primer amplification. Produced via immunoSEQ multiplex PCR; TCRdb's table is partial and in-frame only. That table supplies the V and J calls and clone size; D and trimming were determined from the DNA. The table lists tens of thousands of clones, 80% to 90% of them singletons. V is TRBV5-1 and J is TRBJ2-3, with 9 bases fitting TRBD1. This sequence was found in a man between 45 and 60 years old with COVID-19, enrolled during active disease. Sequenced: peripheral blood. The DNA for the CDR3 is TGCGCCAGCGCCGGGACAGGGAAGAGCACAGATACGCAGTATTTT. Translated, it gives CASAGTGKSTDTQYF.